Listed here are 26 T cell receptor beta chains from one sample, sequenced in a study of response to subunit inactivated influenza vaccine (dated by TCRdb to 2017 to 2018). The method behind the library was RT-PCR. Data came from an Illumina HiSeq 2500. TCRdb reworked the public reads: Q25 trimming with fastp, MiXCR clone assembly, productive beta chains retained. Every CDR3 protein is listed once, alongside the most common genes and DNA of its rows. Counted in this sample were 610,000 or so distinct CDR3 sequences; 12% to 15% of them appeared once. Around 10% of the sample comes from the top ten. The sequencing here drew on PBMCs from blood, taken about 11 days after vaccination. These receptors came from a man in his fifties or sixties who received an inactivated influenza vaccine. Donor details come from another sample of the same person, matched by shared clones.

The gene calls are TRBV2 and TRBJ2-7; 8 bases match TRBD1. Unmatched junction bases numbered 9, after V lost 4 bases and J lost 4 bases. The CDR3 covers 15 residues. Germline V gene data show CDR1 as SNHLY and CDR2 as FYNNEI. This chain's CDR3 is CASSATGTGGYEQYF. In nucleotides, the CDR3 is TGTGCCAGCAGTGCGACCGGGACAGGAGGGTACGAGCAGTACTTC.

A few counts support this clonotype. This rearrangement joins TRBV7-8 to TRBJ2-1; 15 bases align to TRBD2. This CDR3 is built from 18 residues. Germline CDR1 SGHVS, CDR2 FQNEAQ. V dropped 6 bases and J dropped 1; count of bases not matched to a gene: 7. The CDR3 DNA is TGTGCCAGCAGAGGACTAGCGGGAGGGAGAAGTTCCTACAATGAGCAGTTCTTC. Translation: CASRGLAGGRSSYNEQFF.

Only a few counts were recorded for this clonotype. J is TRBJ2-2 and V is TRBV15; the D is unclear. CDR3 length: 12 amino acids. Trimming stripped 6 bases from V and 2 bases from J, with 4 bases between. Germline V gene sequence: CDR1 LNHNV, CDR2 YYDKDF (reference sequence). The CDR3 protein is CATRGNTGELFF. The DNA of the CDR3 is TGTGCCACCAGGGGAAACACCGGGGAGCTGTTTTTT.

This clonotype appeared many times. The chain employs TRBV10-2 and TRBJ2-3; 8 bases fit TRBD2. Germline CDR1 is WSHSY and CDR2 is SAAADI. This CDR3 is built from 13 residues. Trimming removed 7 bases from V and 4 bases from J; junction bases left unmatched: 4. The CDR3 sequence: CASKTGGPDTQYF. In DNA, the CDR3 is TGCGCCAGCAAAACGGGGGGGCCAGATACGCAGTATTTT.

V usage is TRBV7-2 and J usage is TRBJ2-3; 9 nucleotides align to TRBD1. The CDR3 contains 16 residues. Germline V gene data show CDR1 as SGHTA and CDR2 as FQGNSA. V trimming: 3 bases; J trimming: 1 base; junction bases outside the gene matches: 5. DNA for the CDR3: TGTGCCAGCAGCTTGACCCGGGACAGGGGCACAGATACGCAGTATTTT. It codes for CASSLTRDRGTDTQYF.

This clonotype appeared many times. The rearrangement uses TRBV12-3 or TRBV12-4 and TRBJ1-2; possible D gene TRBD1, 6 bases. The CDR3 is 13 residues long. Trimming took off 2 bases at V and 4 bases at J, with 8 bases between the two ends. For the CDR3, the DNA is TGTGCCAGCAGTTTAACAGGGAGCTATGGCTACACCTTC. Its protein is CASSLTGSYGYTF.

This clonotype was detected only a few times. This chain links TRBV7-2 with TRBJ2-3; D is possibly TRBD1 (5 bases). V lost 1 base, J lost 6 bases, and 17 bases lay in between. Germline CDR1 SGHTA, CDR2 FQGNSA. CDR3 length: 16 amino acids. This CDR3 reads CASSLVGRVRADTQYF. The CDR3 coding sequence is TGTGCCAGCAGCTTAGTTGGCAGGGTCAGGGCGGATACGCAGTATTTT.

This clonotype was recorded a few times. This chain joins TRBV25-1 and TRBJ2-7; D uncertain. Trimming removed 1 base at V and 7 bases at J, with 5 bases between. This CDR3 is built from 11 residues. CDR1 MGHDK and CDR2 SYGVNS come from the germline V gene. The CDR3 loop is CASSEWREQYF. As DNA, the CDR3 is TGTGCCAGCAGTGAATGGAGAGAGCAGTACTTC.

This rearrangement joins TRBV12-3 or TRBV12-4 to TRBJ2-1; tentatively, D is TRBD2 (6 bases). Trimming left V 8 bases short and J 8 bases short, with 19 bases between. This CDR3 has 14 residues. The CDR3 sequence: CASAGGPRTDEQFF. CDR3 DNA sequence: TGTGCCAGCGCCGGGGGACCCCGCACGGATGAGCAGTTCTTC.

The chain carries TRBV5-1 and TRBJ2-1; 8 nucleotides agree with TRBD2. The CDR3 is 15 amino acids. The V segment lost 6 bases and the J segment 4 bases; nucleotides outside the gene matches: 9. Germline V lookup: CDR1 SGHRS, CDR2 YFSETQ. CDR3 sequence (DNA): TGCGCCAGCACCACTCCGCGGGGGGATTACAATGAGCAGTTCTTC. Amino acid sequence: CASTTPRGDYNEQFF.

This clonotype was observed a few times. Compared with germline, one end of the junction differs, possibly owing to a read error. This rearrangement joins TRBV7-2 to TRBJ1-5; no firm D call. This CDR3 has 13 residues. Germline CDR1 reads SGHTA; CDR2 reads FQGNSA. The CDR3 region is CASSLAVDQPQHF. CDR3 DNA sequence: TGTGCCAGCAGCCTAGCAGTCGATCAGCCCCAGCATTTT.

The V call is TRBV5-6, the J call TRBJ2-7, with D unclear. Germline CDR1 and CDR2: SGHDT and YYEEEE. The CDR3 contains 13 residues. The germline V and J ends were trimmed by 1 base and 0 bases, with 5 bases remaining between them. The chain's CDR3 is CASSLSISYEQYF. The CDR3 DNA sequence: TGTGCCAGCAGCTTGAGTATCTCCTACGAGCAGTACTTC.

This clonotype is judged medium-sized. The genes are TRBV11-2 and TRBJ2-2; 8 bases align to TRBD1. The CDR3 extends over 16 amino acids. Germline CDR1 and CDR2: SGHAT and FQNNGV. Trimming cost V 5 bases and J 5 bases; bases outside gene matches: 10. The CDR3 DNA is TGTGCCAGCAGCGGACTCAGGACAGGGCTAACCGGGGAGCTGTTTTTT. Encoded protein: CASSGLRTGLTGELFF. The full variable domain, in which reference TRBV11-2 and TRBJ2-2 provide the parts outside the CDR3, is EAGVAQSPRYKIIEKRQSVAFWCNPISGHATLYWYQQILGQGPKLLIQFQNNGVVDDSQLPKDRFSAERLKGVDSTLKIQPAKLEDSAVYLCASSGLRTGLTGELFFGEGSRLTVL.

The chain carries TRBV6-2 or TRBV6-3 and TRBJ2-5; a weak D match, TRBD2 (5 bases). Trimming left V 7 bases short and J 5 bases short, with 17 bases between. The length of the CDR3 is 14 residues. Germline CDR1 MNHEY, CDR2 SVGEGT. CDR3 DNA: TGTGCCAGCATATCTACTAGAAGGGCCGAGACCCAGTACTTC. It translates to CASISTRRAETQYF.

J is TRBJ2-5 and V is TRBV18; 13 bases map to TRBD2. The J segment lost 2 bases and the V segment lost 4 bases, leaving 7 bases of the junction unmatched. CDR3 length equals 17 residues. From germline, CDR1 is KGHSH and CDR2 LQKENI. This CDR3 reads CASSLGTSGAGQETQYF. CDR3 in DNA: TGTGCCAGCTCACTAGGGACTAGCGGGGCTGGACAAGAGACCCAGTACTTC.

The chain links TRBV5-1 to TRBJ2-5, with 8 bases identical to TRBD1. CDR1 is SGHRS, CDR2 YFSETQ, per germline. CDR3 length: 14 residues. The J segment lost 4 bases and the V segment lost 1 base, leaving 3 bases of the junction unmatched. The CDR3 DNA sequence: TGCGCCAGCAGCTTGAACAGGGGGTCAGAGACCCAGTACTTC. Amino acids: CASSLNRGSETQYF.

The CDR3 coding sequence is TGTGCCAGCAGTCCCCCGGGGCAGCTTGAAGCTTTCTTT. It codes for CASSPPGQLEAFF. The genes are TRBV6-1 and TRBJ1-1, with a tentative D call TRBD1 (5 bases). The CDR3 is made up of 13 amino acids. The V end was cut by 5 bases, the J end by 7 bases, with 14 bases between. The germline gives CDR1 MNHNS, CDR2 SASEGT.

This clonotype was seen more than once but under ten times. CDR3 sequence reads: CASSQTSHTQETQYF. The CDR3 bases are TGTGCCAGCAGCCAGACTAGCCACACTCAAGAGACCCAGTACTTC. This chain uses TRBV7-2 with TRBJ2-5; 7 bases align to TRBD2. Trimming at V came to 5 bases and at J to 2 bases, leaving 8 bases not matched to a gene. The CDR3 is 15 residues long. From germline, CDR1 is SGHTA and CDR2 FQGNSA. The full variable domain, completed using reference TRBV7-2 and TRBJ2-5, is GAGVSQSPSNKVTEKGKDVELRCDPISGHTALYWYRQSLGQGLEFLIYFQGNSAPDKSGLPSDRFSAERTGGSVSTLTIQRTQQEDSAVYLCASSQTSHTQETQYFGPGTRLLVL.

This clonotype has only one observation. V and J are TRBV4-2 and TRBJ2-1; possible D gene TRBD2, 6 bases. The CDR3 contains 16 residues. CDR1 is LGHNA and CDR2 is YNFKEQ in the germline V gene. With 6 bases removed from V and 1 base from J, the gap between germline ends came to 16 bases. CDR3 bases: TGTGCCAGCAGTCGTAGCCCGGCGGGGTCCTACAATGAGCAGTTCTTC. It translates to CASSRSPAGSYNEQFF.

This clonotype showed up just a few times. The J gene is TRBJ2-3, the V gene TRBV7-2; D may be TRBD1 (5 bases). Between the trimmed V and J ends, which lost 5 bases and 1 base, there was a span of 13 bases. Germline V lookup: CDR1 SGHTA, CDR2 FQGNSA. This CDR3 contains 15 residues. The CDR3 is CASSKTVTRTDTQYF. The CDR3 DNA follows: TGTGCCAGCAGCAAGACAGTTACCCGCACAGATACGCAGTATTTT.

This clonotype has just a few counts. The chain has TRBV5-1 and TRBJ1-2, with 9 bases identical to TRBD1. V lost 4 bases to trimming and J lost 7 bases; unmatched junction nucleotides: 8. The CDR3 covers 14 residues. Germline V lookup: CDR1 SGHRS, CDR2 YFSETQ. CDR3 sequence: CASSTDRGWGGYTF. The DNA of the CDR3 is TGCGCCAGCAGCACGGACAGGGGCTGGGGTGGCTACACCTTC.

The chain is built from TRBV28 and TRBJ2-7; 8 bases align to TRBD2. V gave up 4 bases and J gave up 2 bases; unmatched junction bases: 13. The CDR3 consists of 17 residues. In germline, CDR1 is MDHEN, CDR2 SYDVKM. CDR3 loop: CASSYSGGTTRTYEQYF. The CDR3 DNA reads TGTGCCAGCAGTTACTCGGGGGGGACAACTCGTACCTACGAGCAGTACTTC.

This clonotype was observed at least ten times. The V call is TRBV10-3, the J call TRBJ2-1; 9 nucleotides align to TRBD2. This CDR3 has 15 residues. V dropped 7 bases and J dropped 6; count of bases not matched to a gene: 10. Germline values: CDR1 ENHRY, CDR2 SYGVKD. The CDR3 DNA sequence: TGTGCCATCACGGGGCAGCGGGGGGACCTCAATGAGCAGTTCTTC. Its translation: CAITGQRGDLNEQFF.

This chain joins TRBV5-6 and TRBJ1-6; TRBD1 matches 8 bases. Unmatched junction bases numbered 11, after V lost 5 bases and J lost 7 bases. Germline V gene sequence: CDR1 SGHDT, CDR2 YYEEEE. The CDR3 spans 16 residues. In DNA, the CDR3 is TGTGCCAGCAGACGACAGGGGCAGGGTTGGAATTCACCCCTCCACTTT. It encodes CASRRQGQGWNSPLHF.

The genes are TRBV5-1 and TRBJ1-1; 7 bases fit TRBD1. CDR1 and CDR2 from the germline V gene are SGHRS and YFSETQ. Losses at the gene ends were 4 bases for V and 4 bases for J; bases not matched to a gene: 4. The CDR3 totals 13 residues. CDR3 sequence: CASSVRDSTEAFF. The CDR3, as DNA: TGCGCCAGCAGCGTCCGGGACAGCACTGAAGCTTTCTTT.

This clonotype was counted only a few times. The gene calls are TRBV7-2 and TRBJ2-1; D unclear. CDR1 and CDR2 from the germline V gene are SGHTA and FQGNSA. CDR3 size: 13 residues. Deletions cut 4 bases from V and 4 bases from J, with 8 bases between. The CDR3 region is CASSWTPYNEQFF. The DNA for the CDR3 is TGTGCCAGCAGCTGGACCCCTTACAATGAGCAGTTCTTC.